These 7 T cell receptor beta chains came from one sample sequenced in a study of T cells in Graves' hyperthyroidism and ophthalmopathy. There were TCR beta CDR3 regions amplified from RNA transcripts. A first-round RT-PCR of the TCR CDR3 used the HTBI primer set. A single record per CDR3 protein comes from TCRdb applying MiXCR to the multiplex PCR reads. The data show approximately 740,000 distinct CDR3 sequences, with 12% to 15% seen just once and roughly a tenth held by the top ten. Sequenced input: blood. Source of these receptors: a woman aged 18-30 years with Graves' hyperthyroidism.

This clonotype came up many times. This chain links TRBV20-1 with TRBJ2-1; 8 bases are a match to TRBD2. The CDR3 contains 14 residues. Per germline, CDR1 DFQATT and CDR2 SNEGSKA (reference sequence). After removal of 0 bases from V and 8 bases from J, the junction contained 6 bases not matched to a gene. This CDR3 is CSARDWKREYEQFF. The CDR3 region has the DNA TGCAGTGCTAGAGATTGGAAGCGGGAGTATGAGCAGTTCTTC.

The gene calls are TRBV6-2 or TRBV6-3 and TRBJ2-1; D perhaps matches TRBD2 (6 bases). This CDR3 region has 13 residues. V was trimmed by 6 bases and J by 10 bases, leaving 16 bases between them. Germline CDR1 and CDR2: MNHEY and SVGEGT. This CDR3 is CASSLGPAGEQFF. CDR3 nucleotides: TGTGCCAGCAGCCTCGGACCCGCGGGGGAGCAGTTCTTC.

The gene calls are TRBV4-1 and TRBJ2-7; D not resolved. V shed 0 bases and J shed 1 base, with 4 bases lying between them. The CDR3 sequence is 13 residues long. Germline CDR1 reads MGHRA; CDR2 reads YSYEKL. CDR3 bases: TGCGCCAGCAGCCAAGAGGCGTCCTACGAGCAGTACTTC. This gives the protein CASSQEASYEQYF.

The chain has TRBV3-1 and TRBJ2-7, with 9 nucleotides matching TRBD2. The CDR3 totals 14 residues. Germline CDR1 and CDR2: LGHDT and YNNKEL (reference sequence). The V segment lost 4 bases and the J segment 5 bases; nucleotides outside the gene matches: 6. The DNA of the CDR3 is TGTGCCAGCAGCCTAGCGGGAGCATTCAACGAGCAGTACTTC. Its protein is CASSLAGAFNEQYF.

This clonotype occurred many times. The chain couples TRBV30 to TRBJ2-7; the D is unclear. CDR1 and CDR2 (germline): GTSNPN, SVGIG (reference sequence). Trimming removed 4 bases from V and 2 bases from J, with 15 bases in between. This CDR3 region has 14 residues. The DNA of the CDR3 is TGTGCCTGGACCCGGGCAGCTGAGGCCTACGAGCAGTACTTC. This sequence encodes CAWTRAAEAYEQYF.

In its sample, this clonotype was seen many times. The chain recombines TRBV11-1 with TRBJ2-1; 12 bases line up with TRBD2. This CDR3 has 17 residues. The V and J ends lost 6 bases and 3 bases, in that order; junction bases with no gene match: 9. CDR1 is SGHAT, CDR2 FQDESV, per germline (reference sequence). The CDR3 here is CASSRLAGEWVYNEQFF. Here the CDR3 DNA reads TGTGCCAGCAGTAGACTAGCGGGAGAGTGGGTCTACAATGAGCAGTTCTTC. The full variable domain, with the rest looked up from reference TRBV11-1 and TRBJ2-1, is EAEVAQSPRYKITEKSQAVAFWCDPISGHATLYWYRQILGQGPELLVQFQDESVVDDSQLPKDRFSAERLKGVDSTLKIQPAELGDSAMYLCASSRLAGEWVYNEQFFGPGTRLTVL.

The chain carries TRBV5-6 and TRBJ2-2; D remains unclear. V lost 2 bases and J 0 bases, leaving 17 bases between the germline ends. The CDR3 is made up of 18 amino acids. The V gene's germline CDR1 is SGHDT and CDR2 YYEEEE. Here the CDR3 reads CASSLYHWKRSNTGELFF. The CDR3 bases are TGTGCCAGCAGCTTATATCACTGGAAGCGTTCGAACACCGGGGAGCTGTTTTTT.